Below, 26 T cell receptor beta chains from the same sample are listed, as sequenced in a study of Graves' ophthalmopathy and Graves' hyperthyroidism. RNA transcripts were the source from which TCR beta CDR3 regions were amplified. Second-round multiplex PCR followed a first-round RT-PCR using HTBI primers. A single record per CDR3 protein comes from TCRdb applying MiXCR to the multiplex PCR reads. The table records about 640,000 distinct CDR3 sequences, about 41% of them present only once. Sequences were obtained from peripheral blood. The receptor set was obtained from an adult man with Graves' ophthalmopathy.

A word on this clonotype: One end of the junction does not line up with germline, which may come from a read error. This chain connects TRBV7-9 to TRBJ2-7; 15 nucleotides match TRBD2. The CDR3 contains 15 residues. The germline gives CDR1 SEHNR, CDR2 FQNEAQ (reference sequence). The CDR3 sequence: CTSSRTSGRVYEQYF. The CDR3 nucleotides are TGTACCAGCAGCCGGACTAGCGGGAGGGTCTACGAGCAGTACTTC.

This rearrangement joins TRBV29-1 to TRBJ1-1; 7 bases line up with TRBD1. The germline CDR1 and CDR2 sequences are SQVTM and ANQGSEA. This CDR3 comprises 14 residues. The trim removed 7 bases at V and 3 bases at J, leaving 11 bases unmatched. As DNA, the CDR3 is TGCAGCGGAGCGCAGGGGGATGGCTACACTGAAGCTTTCTTT. This encodes CSGAQGDGYTEAFF.

The chain links TRBV10-3 to TRBJ1-5, with a tentative D call TRBD1 (5 bases). Germline loops: CDR1 ENHRY, CDR2 SYGVKD. V lost 6 bases and J 5 bases, leaving 20 bases between the germline ends. The CDR3 is made up of 16 amino acids. The CDR3 sequence: CAISPSGGGVDQPQHF. CDR3 in DNA: TGTGCCATCAGCCCCTCCGGCGGGGGAGTGGATCAGCCCCAGCATTTT.

Worth noting for this clonotype: The junction departs from the called germline gene at one end, perhaps through a read error. This chain links TRBV5-5 with TRBJ1-1, with 9 bases matching TRBD1. This CDR3 has 18 residues. The germline V gene encodes CDR1 SGHKS and CDR2 YYEKEE (reference sequence). CDR3 DNA: TGTGCCAGCAGCTTAGGGGTGGGACAGGGCGCCCTGAACACTAAAGCTTTCTTT. This sequence encodes CASSLGVGQGALNTKAFF.

This clonotype was counted ten times or more. V and J are TRBV10-3 and TRBJ1-5, with a possible D match to TRBD1 (6 bases). In germline, CDR1 is ENHRY, CDR2 SYGVKD. There are 14 residues in the CDR3. V lost 5 bases, J lost 7 bases, and 15 bases lay in between. In DNA, the CDR3 is TGTGCCATCAGTAGGGGGGCAGCGGAGCAGCCCCAGCATTTT. It codes for CAISRGAAEQPQHF.

The V gene is TRBV19, the J gene TRBJ1-1, with a tentative D call TRBD1 (5 bases). V lost 5 bases and J 9 bases, leaving 19 bases between the germline ends. The CDR3 length is 14 residues. Germline-derived CDR1 and CDR2 are LNHDA and SQIVND (reference sequence). DNA for the CDR3: TGTGCCAGTAGTGAGAACCGGGGCCAAGGTCAAGCTTTCTTT. Protein sequence: CASSENRGQGQAFF.

This clonotype was seen many times. V usage is TRBV4-1 and J usage is TRBJ1-1; 8 nucleotides align to TRBD1. Trimming took 3 bases from V and 2 from J; bases not matched to a gene: 5. This CDR3 is built from 15 residues. Germline-derived CDR1 and CDR2 are MGHRA and YSYEKL. The CDR3: CASSQKDRVNTEAFF. CDR3 bases: TGCGCCAGCAGCCAGAAGGACAGGGTAAACACTGAAGCTTTCTTT.

This clonotype came up many times. The chain is built from TRBV4-1 and TRBJ1-1; the D is unclear. This CDR3 region has 15 residues. Germline CDR1 and CDR2: MGHRA and YSYEKL. With 0 bases removed from V and 1 base from J, the gap between germline ends came to 9 bases. The CDR3 bases are TGCGCCAGCAGCCAAGATGATGTGTGGAACACTGAAGCTTTCTTT. Translating it yields CASSQDDVWNTEAFF.

V usage is TRBV19 and J usage is TRBJ2-5; weak D call: TRBD1 (6 bases). This CDR3 is built from 14 residues. Between the trimmed V and J ends, which lost 11 bases and 5 bases, there was a span of 21 bases. The germline V gene encodes CDR1 LNHDA and CDR2 SQIVND (reference sequence). The CDR3 DNA is TGTGCCTGGTGTCAACAGGGTTTCTCGGAGACCCAGTACTTC. Its protein product is CAWCQQGFSETQYF. Supplemented by reference TRBV19 and TRBJ2-5, the full variable domain reads DGGITQSPKYLFRKEGQNVTLSCEQNLNHDAMYWYRQDPGQGLRLIYYSQIVNDFQKGDIAEGYSVSREKKESFPLTVTSAQKNPTAFYLCAWCQQGFSETQYFGPGTRLLVL.

There are a few counts of this clonotype. The genes are TRBV11-3 and TRBJ2-7, with a possible D match to TRBD2 (5 bases). The V end lost 3 bases, the J end lost 3 bases, and 12 bases lay between the germline ends. The CDR3 contains 14 residues. Looked up from germline, CDR1 is SGHNT and CDR2 is YENEEA. This chain's CDR3 is CASSFDGNLYEQYF. Here the CDR3 DNA reads TGTGCCAGCAGCTTCGACGGGAACCTCTACGAGCAGTACTTC.

This chain connects TRBV2 to TRBJ2-5; D is perhaps TRBD1 (6 bases). The DNA end lines up better with TRBJ2-1; the J call may be wrong. Germline CDR1 reads SNHLY; CDR2 reads FYNNEI. The CDR3 is 12 amino acids. CDR3 DNA: TGTGCCAGCAAGGCAGGGGTCAATGAGCAGTTCTTC. Its protein product is CASKAGVNEQFF.

This clonotype showed up just once. This CDR3 is missing its conserved last phenylalanine or tryptophan, likely due to a read error. It is unclear where the CDR3 begins or ends on the DNA, so no DNA is shown, and the CDR3 is as TCRdb lists it. The J gene is TRBJ1-1, the V gene TRBV7-2. In germline, CDR1 is SGHTA, CDR2 FQGNSA. The CDR3 has 8 residues if both end residues are counted. Here the CDR3 reads CASSVSLA.

This clonotype was counted a single time. The genes are TRBV9 and TRBJ2-2; D is unresolved. The CDR3 is 13 residues long. The germline gives CDR1 SGDLS, CDR2 YYNGEE. The ends were cut back, 4 bases at V and 3 bases at J, with 7 bases in the middle. The CDR3 coding sequence is TGTGCCAGCAGCCAATGGGACACCGGGGAGCTGTTTTTT. It translates to CASSQWDTGELFF.

In its sample, this clonotype was seen a few times. This rearrangement joins TRBV30 to TRBJ1-5; tentatively, D is TRBD1 (5 bases). CDR3 size: 13 residues. Germline lookup yields CDR1 GTSNPN and CDR2 SVGIG (reference sequence). The V end lost 5 bases, the J end lost 6 bases, and 14 bases lay between the germline ends. CDR3 DNA: TGTGCCTGGGCCCGGGACGCAACTCAGCCCCAGCATTTT. Translating it yields CAWARDATQPQHF.

This chain connects TRBV5-6 to TRBJ2-7; D may be TRBD2 (7 bases). The CDR3 is 15 amino acids. CDR1 and CDR2 from the germline V gene are SGHDT and YYEEEE. V was trimmed by 4 bases and J by 2 bases, leaving 16 bases between them. The CDR3, as DNA: TGTGCCAGCAGCGGGGGGGGTCGGGGGCCCTACGAGCAGTACTTC. It yields the protein CASSGGGRGPYEQYF.

The chain has TRBV2 and TRBJ1-2; D might be TRBD1 (5 bases). Trimming took off 11 bases at V and 4 bases at J, with 20 bases between the two ends. This CDR3 region has 14 residues. CDR1 and CDR2 (germline): SNHLY, FYNNEI. CDR3 sequence (DNA): TGTGCCTGGACCTTTGGGCAGGGTACCTATGGCTACACCTTC. It specifies CAWTFGQGTYGYTF.

This clonotype was counted at least ten times. This chain joins TRBV24-1 and TRBJ2-5, with 10 bases lining up with TRBD1. The CDR3 totals 14 residues. The germline gives CDR1 KGHDR, CDR2 SFDVKD. The V gene end was trimmed by 5 bases and the J gene end by 7 bases; junction bases not matched to a gene: 6. The CDR3 here is CATSGGQGIGTQYF. CDR3 DNA sequence: TGTGCCACCAGTGGGGGACAGGGGATCGGGACCCAGTACTTC.

Regarding this clonotype: One base away lies a much larger clone, so this may be a sequencing read error. The V and J genes are TRBV19 and TRBJ1-2, with D tentatively TRBD1 (5 bases). The germline V gene encodes CDR1 LNHDA and CDR2 SQIVND (reference sequence). The CDR3 totals 13 residues. In DNA form, the CDR3 reads TGTGCCAGTAGTGGGGACGGGCTCTATGGCCACACCTTC. It specifies CASSGDGLYGHTF.

Note on this clonotype: A junction boundary mismatches the germline segment, possibly from a read error. The chain combines TRBV19 with TRBJ1-1, with D unclear. Germline values: CDR1 LNHDA, CDR2 SQIVND (reference sequence). The length of the CDR3 is 13 residues. The CDR3 loop is CAGSVTVGTEAFF. The CDR3 DNA follows: TGTGCCGGTAGTGTTACAGTGGGAACTGAAGCTTTCTTT.

This clonotype was counted many times. J is TRBJ2-2 and V is TRBV4-2; 7 bases are a match to TRBD1. Germline V gives CDR1 LGHNA, CDR2 YNFKEQ. The CDR3 sequence is 16 residues long. The trim removed 0 bases at V and 7 bases at J, leaving 8 bases unmatched. CDR3 residues: CASSQDGDRERGELFF. The CDR3 nucleotides read TGTGCCAGCAGCCAAGACGGCGACAGGGAGCGCGGGGAGCTGTTTTTT.

V gene TRBV7-2 combines with J gene TRBJ2-2, with a tentative D call TRBD2 (6 bases). This CDR3 contains 17 residues. Germline CDR1 SGHTA, CDR2 FQGNSA. V was pared by 4 bases and J by 5 bases, with 20 bases between. CDR3 nucleotide sequence: TGTGCCAGCAGCTCCCCACCGGGGGAAGGATTAACCGGGGAGCTGTTTTTT. It translates to CASSSPPGEGLTGELFF.

Worth noting for this clonotype: A much larger clone differs from this one at a single base, so this may be a read error. The V gene is TRBV11-3, the J gene TRBJ2-7; 11 bases agree with TRBD2. The J call may be wrong; the DNA end is better matched by TRBJ2-5. CDR3 length: 16 amino acids. Germline CDR1 is SGHNT and CDR2 is YENEEA. The CDR3 sequence: CTSSLGLTSGKATQYF. CDR3 DNA: TGTACCAGCAGCTTAGGGCTGACTAGCGGGAAAGCGACCCAGTACTTC.

This clonotype was recorded only once. This chain connects TRBV20-1 to TRBJ2-7; tentative D call: TRBD2 (5 bases). V lost 1 base, J lost 1 base, and 8 bases lay in between. Germline lookup yields CDR1 DFQATT and CDR2 SNEGSKA (reference sequence). There are 13 residues in the CDR3. CDR3 region: CSARGGPSYEQYF. DNA of the CDR3: TGCAGTGCTAGAGGAGGGCCTTCCTACGAGCAGTACTTC.

The chain couples TRBV7-6 to TRBJ1-1, with D maybe TRBD1 (6 bases). This CDR3 has 16 residues. V was clipped by 3 bases and J by 2 bases, with 16 bases between them. Germline CDR1 reads SGHVS; CDR2 reads FNYEAQ. Here the CDR3 reads CASSLGRGAPNTEAFF. As DNA, the CDR3 is TGTGCCAGCAGCTTGGGGAGGGGGGCCCCAAACACTGAAGCTTTCTTT.

This clonotype was recorded at least ten times. This chain connects TRBV9 to TRBJ1-4; 8 nucleotides match TRBD1. V lost 4 bases to trimming and J lost 8 bases; unmatched junction nucleotides: 7. There are 14 residues in the CDR3. Germline CDR1 SGDLS, CDR2 YYNGEE. Here the CDR3 DNA reads TGTGCCAGCAGCATCGGGACAGGCGCGGAAAAACTGTTTTTT. This codes for CASSIGTGAEKLFF.

This clonotype was detected ten times or more. This chain connects TRBV5-1 to TRBJ2-5, with D possibly being TRBD1 (5 bases). The CDR3 is 13 amino acids. Germline CDR1 and CDR2: SGHRS and YFSETQ. Trimming removed 5 bases from V and 2 bases from J, with 10 bases in between. The CDR3 loop is CASRLGAQETQYF. The CDR3, as DNA: TGCGCCAGCAGGTTAGGGGCACAAGAGACCCAGTACTTC.